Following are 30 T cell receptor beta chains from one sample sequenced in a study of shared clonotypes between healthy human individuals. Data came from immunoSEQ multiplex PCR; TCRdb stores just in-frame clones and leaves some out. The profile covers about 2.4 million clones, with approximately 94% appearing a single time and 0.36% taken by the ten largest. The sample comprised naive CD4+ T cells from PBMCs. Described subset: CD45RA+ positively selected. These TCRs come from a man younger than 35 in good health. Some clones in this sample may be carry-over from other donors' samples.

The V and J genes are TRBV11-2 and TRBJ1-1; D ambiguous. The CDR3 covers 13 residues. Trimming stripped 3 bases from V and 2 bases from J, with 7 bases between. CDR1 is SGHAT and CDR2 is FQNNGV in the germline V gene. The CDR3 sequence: CASSFSVNTEAFF. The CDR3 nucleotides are TGTGCCAGCAGCTTTTCAGTAAACACTGAAGCTTTCTTT. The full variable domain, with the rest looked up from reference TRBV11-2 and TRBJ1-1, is EAGVAQSPRYKIIEKRQSVAFWCNPISGHATLYWYQQILGQGPKLLIQFQNNGVVDDSQLPKDRFSAERLKGVDSTLKIQPAKLEDSAVYLCASSFSVNTEAFFGQGTRLTVV.

The CDR3 protein is CSARRAGELFF. CDR3 coding DNA: TGCAGTGCGCGTCGAGCCGGGGAGCTGTTTTTT. The gene calls are TRBV20-1 and TRBJ2-2; D is unclear. This CDR3 region has 11 residues. From germline, CDR1 is DFQATT and CDR2 SNEGSKA (reference sequence). V dropped 6 bases and J dropped 6 bases, with 8 bases sitting between them.

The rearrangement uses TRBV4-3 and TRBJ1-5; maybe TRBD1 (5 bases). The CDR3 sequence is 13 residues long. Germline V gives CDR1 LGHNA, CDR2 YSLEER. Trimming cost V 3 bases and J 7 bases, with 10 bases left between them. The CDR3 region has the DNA TGCGCCAGCAGCCAGGTCAGGGCCCAGCCCCAGCATTTT. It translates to CASSQVRAQPQHF.

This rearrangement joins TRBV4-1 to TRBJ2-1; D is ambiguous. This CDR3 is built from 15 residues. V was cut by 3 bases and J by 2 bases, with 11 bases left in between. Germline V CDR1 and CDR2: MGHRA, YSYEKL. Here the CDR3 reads CASSQDPRPYNEQFF. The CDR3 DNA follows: TGCGCCAGCAGCCAGGATCCTCGGCCCTACAATGAGCAGTTCTTC.

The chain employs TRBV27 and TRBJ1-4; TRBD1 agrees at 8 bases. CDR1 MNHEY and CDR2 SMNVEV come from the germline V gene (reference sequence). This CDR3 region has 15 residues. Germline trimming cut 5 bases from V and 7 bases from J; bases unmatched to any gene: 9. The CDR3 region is CASSREDREVEKLFF. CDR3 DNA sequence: TGTGCCAGCAGTCGCGAGGACAGGGAAGTTGAAAAACTGTTTTTT.

The CDR3 DNA sequence: TGTGCCAGCAGCTTCTCCCGTGGCTACTACGAGCAGTACTTC. Amino acids: CASSFSRGYYEQYF. The rearrangement links TRBV11-2 to TRBJ2-7; D is ambiguous. This CDR3 is built from 14 residues. V dropped 3 bases and J dropped 3 bases, with 12 bases sitting between them. Looked up from germline, CDR1 is SGHAT and CDR2 is FQNNGV.

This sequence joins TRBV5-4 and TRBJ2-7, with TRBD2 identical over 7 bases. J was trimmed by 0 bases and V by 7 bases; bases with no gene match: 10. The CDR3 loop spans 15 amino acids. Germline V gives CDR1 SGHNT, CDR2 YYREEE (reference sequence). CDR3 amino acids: CASGRGSSGSYEQYF. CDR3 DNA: TGTGCCAGCGGTAGAGGGTCTAGCGGCTCCTACGAGCAGTACTTC. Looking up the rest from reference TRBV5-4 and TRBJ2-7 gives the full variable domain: ETGVTQSPTHLIKTRGQQVTLRCSSQSGHNTVSWYQQALGQGPQFIFQYYREEENGRGNFPPRFSGLQFPNYSSELNVNALELDDSALYLCASGRGSSGSYEQYFGPGTRLTVT.

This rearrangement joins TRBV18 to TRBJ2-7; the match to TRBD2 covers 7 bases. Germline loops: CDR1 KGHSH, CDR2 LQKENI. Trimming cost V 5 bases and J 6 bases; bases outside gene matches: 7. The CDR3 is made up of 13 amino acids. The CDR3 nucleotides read TGTGCCAGCTCAGGGACTGGGAGGGCCGAGCAGTACTTC. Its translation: CASSGTGRAEQYF.

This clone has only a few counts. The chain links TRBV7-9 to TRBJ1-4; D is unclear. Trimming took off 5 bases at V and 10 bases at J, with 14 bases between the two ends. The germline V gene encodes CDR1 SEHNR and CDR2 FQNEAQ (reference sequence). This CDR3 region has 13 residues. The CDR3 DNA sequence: TGTGCCAGCAGCCAAAACATATTTCGAAAACTGTTTTTT. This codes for CASSQNIFRKLFF.

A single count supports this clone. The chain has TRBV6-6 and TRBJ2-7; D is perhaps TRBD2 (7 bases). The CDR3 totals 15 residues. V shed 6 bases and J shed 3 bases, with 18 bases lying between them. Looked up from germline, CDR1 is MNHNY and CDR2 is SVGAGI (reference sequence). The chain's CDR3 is CASRGGTTKGYEQYF. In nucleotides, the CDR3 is TGTGCCAGCAGGGGAGGGACAACCAAGGGCTACGAGCAGTACTTC.

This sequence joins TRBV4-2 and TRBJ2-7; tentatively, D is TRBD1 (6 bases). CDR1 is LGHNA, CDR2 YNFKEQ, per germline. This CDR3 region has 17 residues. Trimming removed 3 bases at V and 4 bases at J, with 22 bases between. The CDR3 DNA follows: TGTGCCAGCAGCCAGGAAAAACAGGGTGTCCTTCCGTACGAGCAGTACTTC. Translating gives CASSQEKQGVLPYEQYF.

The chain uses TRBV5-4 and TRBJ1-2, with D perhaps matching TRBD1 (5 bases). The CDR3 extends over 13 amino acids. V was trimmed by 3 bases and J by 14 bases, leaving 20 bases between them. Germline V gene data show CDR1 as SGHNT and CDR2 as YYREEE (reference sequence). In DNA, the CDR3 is TGTGCCAGCAGCTCCCCGGACACCCGCGAGAGGACCTTC. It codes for CASSSPDTRERTF.

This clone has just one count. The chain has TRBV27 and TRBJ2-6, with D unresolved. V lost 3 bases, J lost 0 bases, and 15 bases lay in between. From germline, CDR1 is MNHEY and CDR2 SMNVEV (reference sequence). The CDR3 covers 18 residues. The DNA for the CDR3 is TGTGCCAGCAGTTTGATTAACGGTGAAGGCTCTGGGGCCAACGTCCTGACTTTC. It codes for CASSLINGEGSGANVLTF.

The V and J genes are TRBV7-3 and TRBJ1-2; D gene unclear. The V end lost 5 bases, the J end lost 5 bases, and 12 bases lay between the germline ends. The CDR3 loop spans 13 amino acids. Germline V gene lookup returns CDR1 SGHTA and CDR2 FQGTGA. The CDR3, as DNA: TGTGCCAGCAGCCCTCGTGGAGGGTATGGCTACACCTTC. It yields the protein CASSPRGGYGYTF.

Here the CDR3 reads CAISAGLEGRETQYF. In DNA, the CDR3 is TGTGCCATCAGTGCCGGACTAGAAGGACGAGAGACCCAGTACTTC. The chain recombines TRBV10-3 with TRBJ2-5, with 7 bases fitting TRBD2. The germline gives CDR1 ENHRY, CDR2 SYGVKD. The V gene end was trimmed by 4 bases and the J gene end by 4 bases; junction bases not matched to a gene: 9. CDR3 length: 15 residues.

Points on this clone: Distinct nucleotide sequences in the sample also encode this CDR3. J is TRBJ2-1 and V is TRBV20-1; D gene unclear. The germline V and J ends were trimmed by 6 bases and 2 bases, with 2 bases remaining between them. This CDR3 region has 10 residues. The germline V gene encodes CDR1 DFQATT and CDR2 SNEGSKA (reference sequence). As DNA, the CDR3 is TGCAGTGCGCCCTACAATGAGCAGTTCTTC. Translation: CSAPYNEQFF.

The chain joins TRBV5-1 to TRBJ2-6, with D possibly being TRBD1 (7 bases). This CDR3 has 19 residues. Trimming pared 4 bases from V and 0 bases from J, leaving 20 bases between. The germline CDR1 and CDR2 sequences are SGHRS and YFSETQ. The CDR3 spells CASSRPRGVTYSGANVLTF. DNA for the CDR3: TGCGCCAGCAGCCGCCCCAGGGGGGTGACTTACTCTGGGGCCAACGTCCTGACTTTC. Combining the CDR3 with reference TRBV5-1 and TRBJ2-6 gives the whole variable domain KAGVTQTPRYLIKTRGQQVTLSCSPISGHRSVSWYQQTPGQGLQFLFEYFSETQRNKGNFPGRFSGRQFSNSRSEMNVSTLELGDSALYLCASSRPRGVTYSGANVLTFGAGSRLTVL.

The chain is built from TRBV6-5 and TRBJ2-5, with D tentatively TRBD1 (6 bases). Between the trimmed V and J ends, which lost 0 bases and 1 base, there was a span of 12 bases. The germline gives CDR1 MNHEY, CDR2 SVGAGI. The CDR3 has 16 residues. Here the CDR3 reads CASSYSSRGGQETQYF. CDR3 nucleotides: TGTGCCAGCAGTTACTCATCTCGAGGGGGCCAAGAGACCCAGTACTTC.

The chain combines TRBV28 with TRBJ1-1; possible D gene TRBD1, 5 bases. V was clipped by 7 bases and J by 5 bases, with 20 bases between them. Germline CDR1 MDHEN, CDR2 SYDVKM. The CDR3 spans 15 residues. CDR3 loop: CASTTPKRGGTEAFF. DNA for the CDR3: TGTGCCAGCACTACACCTAAGAGGGGCGGAACTGAAGCTTTCTTT.

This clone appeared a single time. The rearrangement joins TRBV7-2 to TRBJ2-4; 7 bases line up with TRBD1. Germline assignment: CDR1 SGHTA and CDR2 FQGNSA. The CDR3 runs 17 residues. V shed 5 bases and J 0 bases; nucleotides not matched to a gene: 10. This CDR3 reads CASSIRDRTLAKNIQYF. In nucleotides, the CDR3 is TGTGCCAGCAGCATCCGGGACAGAACCCTAGCCAAAAACATTCAGTACTTC.

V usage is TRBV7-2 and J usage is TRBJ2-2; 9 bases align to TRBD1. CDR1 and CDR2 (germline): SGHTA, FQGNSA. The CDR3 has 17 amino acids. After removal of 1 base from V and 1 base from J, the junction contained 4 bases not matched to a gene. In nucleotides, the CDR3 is TGTGCCAGCAGCTTAGGGAGGGACAGGGTGAACACCGGGGAGCTGTTTTTT. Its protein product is CASSLGRDRVNTGELFF. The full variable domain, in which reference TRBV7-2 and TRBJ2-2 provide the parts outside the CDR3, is GAGVSQSPSNKVTEKGKDVELRCDPISGHTALYWYRQSLGQGLEFLIYFQGNSAPDKSGLPSDRFSAERTGGSVSTLTIQRTQQEDSAVYLCASSLGRDRVNTGELFFGEGSRLTVL.

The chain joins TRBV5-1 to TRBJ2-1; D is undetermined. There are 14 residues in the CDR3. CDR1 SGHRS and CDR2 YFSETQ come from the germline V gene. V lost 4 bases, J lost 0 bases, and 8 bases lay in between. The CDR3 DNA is TGCGCCAGCAGCGACCAGAGCTCCTACAATGAGCAGTTCTTC. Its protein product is CASSDQSSYNEQFF. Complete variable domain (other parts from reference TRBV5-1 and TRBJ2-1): KAGVTQTPRYLIKTRGQQVTLSCSPISGHRSVSWYQQTPGQGLQFLFEYFSETQRNKGNFPGRFSGRQFSNSRSEMNVSTLELGDSALYLCASSDQSSYNEQFFGPGTRLTVL.

The CDR3 sequence is CASRQAVATEAFF. For the CDR3, the DNA is TGTGCCAGCAGACAGGCCGTAGCGACTGAAGCTTTCTTT. The genes are TRBV7-3 and TRBJ1-1; D might be TRBD1 (5 bases). This CDR3 is 13 amino acids long. Trimming removed 6 bases from V and 5 bases from J, with 13 bases in between. Germline CDR1 and CDR2: SGHTA and FQGTGA.

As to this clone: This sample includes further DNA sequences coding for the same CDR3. This CDR3 is CASSPRAADTQYF. CDR3 coding DNA: TGTGCCAGCAGCCCCCGGGCCGCAGATACGCAGTATTTT. The chain employs TRBV7-2 and TRBJ2-3, with D uncertain. The CDR3 spans 13 residues. V was cut by 5 bases and J by 4 bases, with 10 bases left in between. Germline CDR1 reads SGHTA; CDR2 reads FQGNSA.

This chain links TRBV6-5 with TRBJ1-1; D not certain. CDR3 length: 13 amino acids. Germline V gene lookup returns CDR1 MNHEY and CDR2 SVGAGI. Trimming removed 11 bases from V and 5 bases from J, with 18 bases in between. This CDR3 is CASWEGNPTEAFF. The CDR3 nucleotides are TGTGCCTCTTGGGAAGGAAACCCGACTGAAGCTTTCTTT.

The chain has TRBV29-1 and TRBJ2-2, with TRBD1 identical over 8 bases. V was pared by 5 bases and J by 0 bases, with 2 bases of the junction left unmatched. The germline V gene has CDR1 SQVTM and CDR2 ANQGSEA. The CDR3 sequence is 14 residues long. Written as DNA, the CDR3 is TGCAGCGTTAAGACAGGGGCGAACACCGGGGAGCTGTTTTTT. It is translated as CSVKTGANTGELFF.

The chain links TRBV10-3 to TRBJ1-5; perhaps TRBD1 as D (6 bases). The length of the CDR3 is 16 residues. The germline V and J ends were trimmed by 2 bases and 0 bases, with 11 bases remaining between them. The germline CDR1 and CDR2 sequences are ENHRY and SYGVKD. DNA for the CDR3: TGTGCCATCAGTGAGAAACAGGGACATAGCAATCAGCCCCAGCATTTT. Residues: CAISEKQGHSNQPQHF.

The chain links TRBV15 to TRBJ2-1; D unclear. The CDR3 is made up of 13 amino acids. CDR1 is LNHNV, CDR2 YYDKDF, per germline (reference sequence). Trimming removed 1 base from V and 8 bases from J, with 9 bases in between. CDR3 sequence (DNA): TGTGCCACCAGCAGAGGCCAAAGGGATGAGCAGTTCTTC. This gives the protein CATSRGQRDEQFF.

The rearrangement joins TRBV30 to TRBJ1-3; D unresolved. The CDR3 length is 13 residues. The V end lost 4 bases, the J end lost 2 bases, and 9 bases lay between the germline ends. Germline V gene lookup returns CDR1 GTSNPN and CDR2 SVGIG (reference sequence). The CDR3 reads CAWTIPPGNTIYF. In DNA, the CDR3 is TGTGCCTGGACCATACCTCCTGGAAACACCATATATTTT.

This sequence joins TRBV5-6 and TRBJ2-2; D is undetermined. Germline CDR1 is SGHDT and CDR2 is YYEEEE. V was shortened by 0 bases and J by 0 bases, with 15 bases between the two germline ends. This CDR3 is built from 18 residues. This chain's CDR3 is CASSLAGLLNANTGELFF. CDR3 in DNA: TGTGCCAGCAGCTTGGCCGGTCTCCTCAACGCGAACACCGGGGAGCTGTTTTTT.